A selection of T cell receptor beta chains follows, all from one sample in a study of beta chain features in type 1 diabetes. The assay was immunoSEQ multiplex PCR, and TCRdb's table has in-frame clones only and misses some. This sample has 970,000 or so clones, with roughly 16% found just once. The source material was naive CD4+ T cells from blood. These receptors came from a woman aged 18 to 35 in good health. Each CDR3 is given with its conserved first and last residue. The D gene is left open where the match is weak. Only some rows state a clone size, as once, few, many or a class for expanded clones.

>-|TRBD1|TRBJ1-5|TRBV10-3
CASRDSSSNQPQHF
TGTGCCAGTCGGGACAGCTCTAGCAATCAGCCCCAGCATTTT
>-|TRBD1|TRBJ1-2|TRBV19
CASSLDRGGGYTF
TGTGCCAGTAGTCTGGACAGGGGGGGAGGCTACACCTTC
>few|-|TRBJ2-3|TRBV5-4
CASSQDGGRADTQYF
TGTGCCAGCAGCCAAGATGGAGGGAGAGCAGATACGCAGTATTTT
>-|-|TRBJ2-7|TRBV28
CASSQIVGDSLHEQYF
TGTGCCAGCAGCCAGATAGTAGGTGACTCGCTCCACGAGCAGTACTTC
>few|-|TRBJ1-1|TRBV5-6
CASSYDPGRMNTEAFF
TGTGCCAGCAGCTACGACCCTGGTAGAATGAACACTGAAGCTTTCTTT
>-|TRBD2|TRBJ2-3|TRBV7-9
CASSISGRGTDTQYF
TGTGCCAGCAGCATTAGCGGGAGGGGCACAGATACGCAGTATTTT
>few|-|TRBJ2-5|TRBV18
CASSPVEETQYF
TGTGCCAGCTCACCAGTGGAAGAGACCCAGTACTTC
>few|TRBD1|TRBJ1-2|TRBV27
CASSSGQGNYGYTF
TGTGCCAGCAGTTCGGGACAGGGTAACTATGGCTACACCTTC
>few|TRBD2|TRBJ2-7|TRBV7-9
CASSIARTSGSYEQYF
TGTGCCAGCAGCATTGCGCGGACTAGCGGTAGCTACGAGCAGTACTTC
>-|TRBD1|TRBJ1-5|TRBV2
CASTLTGSNQPQHF
TGTGCCAGTACACTGACAGGGAGCAATCAGCCCCAGCATTTT
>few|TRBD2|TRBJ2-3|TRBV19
CARILGLAGVYTQYF
TGTGCCAGAATCTTAGGACTAGCGGGAGTATATACGCAGTATTTT
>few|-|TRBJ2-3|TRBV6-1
CATIQGNTDTQYF
TGTGCCACGATACAGGGAAACACAGATACGCAGTATTTT
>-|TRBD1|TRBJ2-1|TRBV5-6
CASSHRQGQSSYNEQFF
TGTGCCAGCAGCCACAGACAGGGGCAAAGCTCCTACAATGAGCAGTTCTTC
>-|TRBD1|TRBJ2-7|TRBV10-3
CATRGQGTLYEQYF
TGTGCCACCCGGGGACAGGGGACTCTCTACGAGCAGTACTTC
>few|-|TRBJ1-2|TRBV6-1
CASSEWGRGYTF
TGTGCCAGCAGTGAATGGGGAAGAGGCTACACCTTC
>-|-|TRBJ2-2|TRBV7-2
CASTDRQTTGELFF
TGTGCCAGCACCGACAGGCAAACGACCGGGGAGCTGTTTTTT
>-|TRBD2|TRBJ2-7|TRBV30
CAWSPGLGFHDYEQYF
TGTGCCTGGAGTCCGGGACTAGGGTTTCACGACTACGAGCAGTACTTC
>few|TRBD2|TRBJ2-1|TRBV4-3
CASSQDGGRGENEQFF
TGCGCCAGCAGCCAAGATGGCGGGAGGGGGGAGAATGAGCAGTTCTTC
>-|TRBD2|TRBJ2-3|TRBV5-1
CASSLGTSLLTDTQYF
TGCGCCAGCAGCTTGGGGACTAGCTTGCTCACAGATACGCAGTATTTT
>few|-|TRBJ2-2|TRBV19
CASSVRYGESGELFF
TGTGCCAGTAGTGTCCGGTATGGGGAGAGCGGGGAGCTGTTTTTT
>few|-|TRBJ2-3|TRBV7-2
CASSSSRPLGDTQYF
TGTGCCAGCAGCTCATCTAGACCGCTGGGGGATACGCAGTATTTT
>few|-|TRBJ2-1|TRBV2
CATSWDRYNEQFF
TGTGCCACGTCATGGGACCGCTACAATGAGCAGTTCTTC
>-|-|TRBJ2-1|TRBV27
CASSPTGPTKRVSYNEQFF
TGTGCCAGCAGTCCCACGGGACCCACCAAGAGGGTCTCCTACAATGAGCAGTTCTTC
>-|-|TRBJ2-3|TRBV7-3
CASSLKVLARGTDTQYF
TGTGCCAGCAGCTTAAAGGTCTTAGCTCGTGGTACAGATACGCAGTATTTT
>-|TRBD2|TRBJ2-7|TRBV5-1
CASSPGPSGYEQYF
TGCGCCAGCAGCCCGGGCCCTAGCGGCTACGAGCAGTACTTC